This T cell receptor (beta chain) derives from a study of blood T cell repertoires in COVID-19. Overall study: PBMCs, B-cell-depleted T cells, or T cells provided the cDNA or gDNA that made up the material.

Profiled with immunoSEQ multiplex PCR; TCRdb holds only in-frame clones, not every one. The table shows about 150,000 clones, with approximately 90% occurring only once. This TCR derives from a man in his fifties who had recovered from COVID-19. The sample comprised peripheral blood.

The CDR3 nucleotides read TGTGCCAGCAGCCAAGATGGGGGCGGAAACACCATATATTTT. This translates into CASSQDGGGNTIYF. The J gene is TRBJ1-3, the V gene TRBV14; D is possibly TRBD1 (6 bases). The CDR3 runs 14 residues. Trimming left V 0 bases short and J 4 bases short, with 7 bases between. Looked up from germline, CDR1 is SGHDN and CDR2 is FVKESK.